What follows are 21 T cell receptor beta chains derived from one specimen sequenced in a study of shared clonotypes between healthy human individuals. Produced via immunoSEQ multiplex PCR; TCRdb's table is partial and in-frame only. The table has 1.4 million or so clones, 98% seen once. The specimen sequenced was naive CD4+ T cells sorted from blood. Subset specified: CD45RA+ positively selected. The receptor source for this set is a young man in good health.

The chain uses TRBV11-2 and TRBJ2-7; TRBD1 might be the D (6 bases). The CDR3 is made up of 15 amino acids. From germline, CDR1 is SGHAT and CDR2 FQNNGV. Trimming removed 0 bases at V and 4 bases at J, with 13 bases between. The CDR3 loop is CASSLEGQHPYEQYF. As DNA, the CDR3 is TGTGCCAGCAGCTTAGAGGGACAACATCCGTACGAGCAGTACTTC.

The chain joins TRBV5-1 to TRBJ2-1; 7 nucleotides align to TRBD1. The germline gives CDR1 SGHRS, CDR2 YFSETQ. Germline trimming cut 4 bases from V and 2 bases from J; bases unmatched to any gene: 9. The CDR3 contains 16 residues. The CDR3 here is CASSPRDSRTYNEQFF. The DNA for the CDR3 is TGCGCCAGCAGCCCCCGGGACAGTCGAACCTACAATGAGCAGTTCTTC.

This chain uses TRBV5-4 with TRBJ2-2, with TRBD1 as a possible D gene (5 bases). Germline V lookup: CDR1 SGHNT, CDR2 YYREEE (reference sequence). The V and J ends lost 4 bases and 6 bases respectively, with 16 bases between them. There are 15 residues in the CDR3. CDR3 DNA: TGTGCCAGCAGCCGATCTCAGGGTGTATCCGGGGAGCTGTTTTTT. Amino acids: CASSRSQGVSGELFF.

The chain links TRBV2 to TRBJ1-5, with D maybe TRBD1 (5 bases). Germline-derived CDR1 and CDR2 are SNHLY and FYNNEI. Trimming shortened V by 2 bases and J by 6 bases, and 14 bases separated the two germline ends. The CDR3 contains 15 residues. The CDR3 spells CASSERAGGAQPQHF. Written as DNA, the CDR3 is TGTGCCAGCAGTGAAAGAGCTGGCGGGGCTCAGCCCCAGCATTTT.

The chain links TRBV7-8 to TRBJ1-2, with D perhaps matching TRBD1 (6 bases). Germline CDR1 reads SGHVS; CDR2 reads FQNEAQ. This CDR3 contains 16 residues. Trimming took off 4 bases at V and 6 bases at J, with 21 bases between the two ends. The CDR3 DNA follows: TGTGCCAGCAGCTCCCTCACACCGACAGGAACTCATGGCTACACCTTC. Its translation is CASSSLTPTGTHGYTF. The complete variable domain, with remaining parts taken from reference TRBV7-8 and TRBJ1-2, reads GAGVSQSPRYKVAKRGQDVALRCDPISGHVSLFWYQQALGQGPEFLTYFQNEAQLDKSGLPSDRFFAERPEGSVSTLKIQRTQQEDSAVYLCASSSLTPTGTHGYTFGSGTRLTVV.

The chain recombines TRBV7-9 with TRBJ2-2, with TRBD2 matching over 8 bases. V lost 2 bases to trimming and J lost 4 bases; unmatched junction nucleotides: 9. The CDR3 loop spans 17 amino acids. Germline-derived CDR1 and CDR2 are SEHNR and FQNEAQ (reference sequence). The CDR3 is CASSLLAGTRSTGELFF. CDR3 sequence (DNA): TGTGCCAGCAGCTTACTAGCCGGGACTAGATCCACCGGGGAGCTGTTTTTT. Variable domain in full (rest from reference TRBV7-9 and TRBJ2-2): DTGVSQNPRHKITKRGQNVTFRCDPISEHNRLYWYRQTLGQGPEFLTYFQNEAQLEKSRLLSDRFSAERPKGSFSTLEIQRTEQGDSAMYLCASSLLAGTRSTGELFFGEGSRLTVL.

The chain has TRBV18 and TRBJ1-1; weak D call: TRBD1 (5 bases). Germline V gene sequence: CDR1 KGHSH, CDR2 LQKENI. Trimming left V 6 bases short and J 4 bases short, with 15 bases between. The CDR3 consists of 14 residues. The CDR3 here is CASSLKTATTEAFF. The DNA of the CDR3 is TGTGCCAGCTCCCTTAAGACAGCAACCACTGAAGCTTTCTTT. The variable domain in full, completed from reference TRBV18 and TRBJ1-1, reads NAGVMQNPRHLVRRRGQEARLRCSPMKGHSHVYWYRQLPEEGLKFMVYLQKENIIDESGMPKERFSAEFPKEGPSILRIQQVVRGDSAAYFCASSLKTATTEAFFGQGTRLTVV.

V usage is TRBV10-3 and J usage is TRBJ1-4; 7 nucleotides line up with TRBD1. The CDR3 consists of 13 residues. Germline loops: CDR1 ENHRY, CDR2 SYGVKD. The V segment lost 2 bases and the J segment 8 bases; nucleotides outside the gene matches: 2. The CDR3 bases are TGTGCCATCAGTGAGAGGGACAGAGAAAAACTGTTTTTT. It codes for CAISERDREKLFF.

V gene TRBV11-2 combines with J gene TRBJ2-2; 9 bases agree with TRBD1. From germline, CDR1 is SGHAT and CDR2 FQNNGV. This CDR3 is 15 amino acids long. Trimming took 5 bases from V and 4 from J; bases not matched to a gene: 5. CDR3 nucleotides: TGTGCCAGCAGCGCTACAGGGGGCCCCACCGGGGAGCTGTTTTTT. This sequence encodes CASSATGGPTGELFF.

The CDR3 DNA reads as TGTGCCAGCAGCTTAGGCCTAGCGGGAGCCAGTGAGCAGTTCTTC. Amino acids: CASSLGLAGASEQFF. The gene calls are TRBV7-2 and TRBJ2-1; 10 bases are shared with TRBD2. Unmatched junction bases numbered 6, after V lost 1 base and J lost 9 bases. Germline V lookup: CDR1 SGHTA, CDR2 FQGNSA. CDR3 size: 15 residues.

V gene TRBV7-2 combines with J gene TRBJ2-3; D not certain. The V gene's germline CDR1 is SGHTA and CDR2 FQGNSA. CDR3 length equals 16 residues. The V and J ends lost 1 base and 0 bases respectively, with 11 bases between them. The CDR3 nucleotides are TGTGCCAGCAGCTTAGTGGAACTACTGAGCACAGATACGCAGTATTTT. It specifies CASSLVELLSTDTQYF.

The chain couples TRBV6-5 to TRBJ2-7, with 7 bases aligning to TRBD2. The germline gives CDR1 MNHEY, CDR2 SVGAGI. With V trimmed by 2 bases and J by 6 bases, 13 bases remained unmatched. This CDR3 spans 16 amino acids. CDR3 DNA: TGTGCCAGCAGTTACCACCGTGGCGGGAGAGGTTCCGAGCAGTACTTC. Protein: CASSYHRGGRGSEQYF.

V usage is TRBV7-2 and J usage is TRBJ2-3, with 8 bases identical to TRBD2. The CDR3 is 15 residues long. Germline CDR1 is SGHTA and CDR2 is FQGNSA. Trimming cost V 4 bases and J 1 base; bases outside gene matches: 4. CDR3 protein: CASSSWRGGTDTQYF. The CDR3 bases are TGTGCCAGCAGCTCCTGGCGGGGGGGCACAGATACGCAGTATTTT.

The gene calls are TRBV7-6 and TRBJ2-3; the D call may be TRBD1 or TRBD2 (5 bases each). V lost 3 bases, J lost 3 bases, and 22 bases lay in between. The germline V gene encodes CDR1 SGHVS and CDR2 FNYEAQ. The CDR3 loop spans 18 amino acids. CDR3 bases: TGTGCCAGCAGCTTGGGTTCAGGGACGTCCCTTCGGACAGATACGCAGTATTTT. Amino acid sequence: CASSLGSGTSLRTDTQYF.

This chain links TRBV7-6 with TRBJ2-1; tentative D call: TRBD2 (5 bases). The V end lost 2 bases, the J end lost 4 bases, and 12 bases lay between the germline ends. Germline V gene data show CDR1 as SGHVS and CDR2 as FNYEAQ. The CDR3 contains 15 residues. The CDR3 sequence is CASSLRDYPYNEQFF. The CDR3 DNA follows: TGTGCCAGCAGCTTACGCGACTACCCTTACAATGAGCAGTTCTTC.

Worth noting for this clone: At one boundary the junction diverges from the germline segment, which might be a read error. CDR3 DNA sequence: TGTGCTAGCAGCTTATTGGGGTACCAAGAGACCCAGTACTTC. Translating gives CASSLLGYQETQYF. V and J are TRBV7-7 and TRBJ2-5, with D unresolved. Germline lookup yields CDR1 SSHAT and CDR2 FNYEAQ (reference sequence). This CDR3 has 14 amino acids.

This clone was seen once. The chain joins TRBV6-5 to TRBJ2-3, with unresolved D. Germline CDR1 reads MNHEY; CDR2 reads SVGAGI. This CDR3 is 15 amino acids long. Trimming took off 3 bases at V and 0 bases at J, with 10 bases between the two ends. The CDR3 nucleotides are TGTGCCAGCAGTTATTCCCCGGACAGCACAGATACGCAGTATTTT. It specifies CASSYSPDSTDTQYF.

V usage is TRBV9 and J usage is TRBJ1-1; D might be TRBD1 (5 bases). Deletions cut 0 bases from V and 5 bases from J, with 11 bases between. The V gene's germline CDR1 is SGDLS and CDR2 YYNGEE. The CDR3 consists of 14 residues. The CDR3: CASSVEGWGTEAFF. In nucleotides, the CDR3 is TGTGCCAGCAGCGTAGAAGGATGGGGGACTGAAGCTTTCTTT.

The gene calls are TRBV10-2 and TRBJ2-7, with a weak D call TRBD2 (6 bases). The germline V gene has CDR1 WSHSY and CDR2 SAAADI. The CDR3 is made up of 13 amino acids. The V end was cut by 4 bases, the J end by 4 bases, with 11 bases between. For the CDR3, the DNA is TGCGCCAGCAGTGCCGGAGGGCCATACGAGCAGTACTTC. Protein product: CASSAGGPYEQYF.

This chain connects TRBV19 to TRBJ1-5, with a tentative D call TRBD1 (6 bases). There are 16 residues in the CDR3. Germline CDR1 LNHDA, CDR2 SQIVND (reference sequence). The germline V and J ends were trimmed by 6 bases and 0 bases, with 15 bases remaining between them. The CDR3 protein is CASRVLEGVSNQPQHF. CDR3 DNA: TGTGCCAGTAGGGTCCTTGAGGGGGTTAGCAATCAGCCCCAGCATTTT.

This chain connects TRBV5-1 to TRBJ2-5, with a tentative D call TRBD1 (5 bases). The CDR3 runs 15 residues. V shed 4 bases and J shed 1 base, with 14 bases lying between them. Germline CDR1 is SGHRS and CDR2 is YFSETQ. This chain's CDR3 is CASSTSPRGQETQYF. CDR3 DNA sequence: TGCGCCAGCAGCACGTCGCCAAGGGGCCAAGAGACCCAGTACTTC.